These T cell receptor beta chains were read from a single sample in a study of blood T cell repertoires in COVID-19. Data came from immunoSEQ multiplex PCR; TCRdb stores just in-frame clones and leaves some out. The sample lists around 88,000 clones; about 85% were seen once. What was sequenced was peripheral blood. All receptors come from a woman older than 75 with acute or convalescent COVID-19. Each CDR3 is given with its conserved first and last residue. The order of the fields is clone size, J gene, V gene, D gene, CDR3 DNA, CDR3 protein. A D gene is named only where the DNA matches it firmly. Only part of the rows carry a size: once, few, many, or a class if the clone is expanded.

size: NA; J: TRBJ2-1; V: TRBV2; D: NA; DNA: TGTGCCAGCAGTGAACGGCGGATTAGCACGAGCAATGAGCAGTTCTTC; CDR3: CASSERRISTSNEQFF
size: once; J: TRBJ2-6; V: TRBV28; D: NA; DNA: TGTGCCAGCAGTTTATTACAGGGTAGCGCTGGGGCCAACGTCCTGACTTTC; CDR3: CASSLLQGSAGANVLTF
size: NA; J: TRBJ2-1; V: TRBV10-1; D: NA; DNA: TGCGCCAGCAGTGAGAGGCGGCTAGTCTCCTACAATGGGCAGTTCTTC; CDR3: CASSERRLVSYNGQFF
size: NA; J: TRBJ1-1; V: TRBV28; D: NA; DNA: TGTGCCAGCAGGCCCCCTGGGGGGGCCGCTGAAGCTTTCTTT; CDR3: CASRPPGGAAEAFF
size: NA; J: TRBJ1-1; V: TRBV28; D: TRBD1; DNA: TGTGCCAGCAGTTCGACAGGGTCGAACACTGAAGCTTTCTTT; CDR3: CASSSTGSNTEAFF
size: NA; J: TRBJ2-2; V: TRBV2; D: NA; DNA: TGTGCCAGCAGTGAGCCCGGGATTCAGAACACCGGGGAGCTGTTTTTT; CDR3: CASSEPGIQNTGELFF
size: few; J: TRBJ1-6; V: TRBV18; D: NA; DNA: TGTGCCAGCTCAACAGGCATTAATTCACCCCTCCACTTT; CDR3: CASSTGINSPLHF
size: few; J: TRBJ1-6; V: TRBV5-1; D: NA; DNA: TGCGCCAGCAGCTTGGCCGCGGACAGAGCAAATTCACCCCTCCACTTT; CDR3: CASSLAADRANSPLHF
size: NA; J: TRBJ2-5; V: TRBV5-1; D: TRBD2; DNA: TGCGCCAGCAGCTCGAGCGGGGGGGCCGCAGAGACCCAGTACTTC; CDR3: CASSSSGGAAETQYF
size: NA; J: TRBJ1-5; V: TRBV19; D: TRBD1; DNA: TGTGCCAGCAAGGACAGGGTCGTGGGCAATCAGCCCCAGCATTTT; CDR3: CASKDRVVGNQPQHF
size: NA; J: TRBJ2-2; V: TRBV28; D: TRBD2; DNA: TGTGCCAGCAGTGTGATTAGCGGGGGGGTAGCCGGGGAGCTGTTTTTT; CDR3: CASSVISGGVAGELFF
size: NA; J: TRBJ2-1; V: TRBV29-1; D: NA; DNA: TGCAGCGTTCGGACAGTTTACAATGAGCAGTTCTTC; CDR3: CSVRTVYNEQFF
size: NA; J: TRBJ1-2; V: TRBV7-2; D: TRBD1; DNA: TGTGCCAGCAGCTCACGGGACAGGGGGTCTTATGGCTACACCTTC; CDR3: CASSSRDRGSYGYTF
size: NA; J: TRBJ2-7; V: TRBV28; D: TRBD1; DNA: TGTGCCAGCAAAGGGGACAGGTACTTCTCCTACGAGCAGTACTTC; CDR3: CASKGDRYFSYEQYF
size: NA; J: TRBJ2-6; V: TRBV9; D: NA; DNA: TGTGCCAGCAGCGCCTCCCCGGTGAGGGCCAACGTCCTGACTTTC; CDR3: CASSASPVRANVLTF
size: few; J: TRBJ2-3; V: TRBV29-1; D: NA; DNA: TGCAGCGGCCAGACTAGCACAGATACGCAGTATTTT; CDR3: CSGQTSTDTQYF
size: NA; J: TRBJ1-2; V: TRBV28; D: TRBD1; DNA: TGTGCCAGCAGTTTACCTCAAGGGGGCGCCGACTATGGCTACACCTTC; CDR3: CASSLPQGGADYGYTF
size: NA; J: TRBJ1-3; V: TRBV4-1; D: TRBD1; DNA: TGCGCCAGCAGCCAACCACAGGGGTCGAGAAACACCATATATTTT; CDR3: CASSQPQGSRNTIYF
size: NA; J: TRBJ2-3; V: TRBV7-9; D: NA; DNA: TGTGCCAGCCGACGACTGGGCACAGATACGCAGTATTTT; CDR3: CASRRLGTDTQYF
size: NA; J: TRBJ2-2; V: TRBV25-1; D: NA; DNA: TGTGCCAGCAGTGAATATAAAGCCGGCAGGGGAAGACACCGGGAGCTGTTTTTT; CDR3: CASSEYKAGRGRHRELFF
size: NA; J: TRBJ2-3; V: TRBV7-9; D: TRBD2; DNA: TGTGCCAGCAGCCGAACTAGCGGGGGGACAGATACGCAGTATTTT; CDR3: CASSRTSGGTDTQYF
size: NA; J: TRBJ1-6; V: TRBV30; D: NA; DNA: TGTGCCTGGACCACCTCAACCGGGGGGCGGGTGAATTCACCCCTCCACTTT; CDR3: CAWTTSTGGRVNSPLHF
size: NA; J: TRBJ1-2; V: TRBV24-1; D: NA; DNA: TGTGCCACCAGTGATTTTTCTTATGGCTACACCTTC; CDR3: CATSDFSYGYTF
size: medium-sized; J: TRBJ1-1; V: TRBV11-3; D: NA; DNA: TGTGCCAGCAGCTTAGATCCAGGGGCCGAAGCTTTCTTT; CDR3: CASSLDPGAEAFF
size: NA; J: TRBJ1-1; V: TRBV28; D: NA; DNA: TGTGCCAGCAGTCCGAGGAGAACTGAAGCTTTCTTT; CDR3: CASSPRRTEAFF
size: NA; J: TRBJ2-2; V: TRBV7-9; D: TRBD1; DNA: TGTGCCAGCAGCACCGACAGGGCGTTCGGGGAGCTGTTTTTT; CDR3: CASSTDRAFGELFF
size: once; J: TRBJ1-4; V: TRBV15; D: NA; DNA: TGTGCCACCAGCAGAGATCTTCTAGAGGGGAGGGAAAAACTGTTTTTT; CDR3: CATSRDLLEGREKLFF
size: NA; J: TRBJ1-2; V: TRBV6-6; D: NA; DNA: TGTGCCAGCAGTCCGAGGGGGACTAACTATGGCTACACCTTC; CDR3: CASSPRGTNYGYTF
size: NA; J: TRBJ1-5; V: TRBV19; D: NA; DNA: TGTGCCAGTGGGATGGGATACAGGGAGCCCCAGCATTTT; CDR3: CASGMGYREPQHF
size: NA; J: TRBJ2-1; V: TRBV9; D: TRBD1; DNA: TGTGCCAGCAGCGTAGAGGGACAGGGGGTCAATGAGCAGTTCTTC; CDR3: CASSVEGQGVNEQFF
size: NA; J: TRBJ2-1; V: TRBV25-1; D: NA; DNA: TGTGCCAGCCACAAAGGGCAGGGGAGGGGTGAGCAGTTCTTC; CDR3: CASHKGQGRGEQFF
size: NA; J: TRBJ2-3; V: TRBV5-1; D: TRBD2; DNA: TGCGCCAGCAAGGCGGAACTAGCGGGCCCGACAGATACGCAGTATTTT; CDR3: CASKAELAGPTDTQYF
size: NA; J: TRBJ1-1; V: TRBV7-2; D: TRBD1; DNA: TGTGCCAGCAGCTTAAAGGGGGCGGGCACTGAAGCTTTCTTT; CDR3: CASSLKGAGTEAFF
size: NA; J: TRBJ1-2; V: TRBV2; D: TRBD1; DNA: TGTGCCAGCAGCGGATCAGGGGGCGCAGGGGGCTACACCTTC; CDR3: CASSGSGGAGGYTF